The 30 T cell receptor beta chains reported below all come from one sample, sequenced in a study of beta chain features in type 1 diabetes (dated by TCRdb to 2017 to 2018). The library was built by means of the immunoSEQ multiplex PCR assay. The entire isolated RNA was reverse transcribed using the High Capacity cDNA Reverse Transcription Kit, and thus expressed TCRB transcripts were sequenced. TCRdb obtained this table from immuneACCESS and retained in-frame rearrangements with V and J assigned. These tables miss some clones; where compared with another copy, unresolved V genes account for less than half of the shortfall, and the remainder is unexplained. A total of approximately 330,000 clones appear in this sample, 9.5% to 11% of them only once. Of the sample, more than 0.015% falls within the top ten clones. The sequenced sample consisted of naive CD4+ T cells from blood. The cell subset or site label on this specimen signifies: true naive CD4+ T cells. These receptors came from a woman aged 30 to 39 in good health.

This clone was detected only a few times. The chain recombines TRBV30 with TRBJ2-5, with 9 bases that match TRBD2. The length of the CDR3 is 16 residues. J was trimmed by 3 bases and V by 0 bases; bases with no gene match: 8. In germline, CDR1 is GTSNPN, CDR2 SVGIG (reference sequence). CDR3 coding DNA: TGTGCCTGGAGTGTGGGGTTTGGGACTAGCAAAGAGACCCAGTACTTC. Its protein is CAWSVGFGTSKETQYF.

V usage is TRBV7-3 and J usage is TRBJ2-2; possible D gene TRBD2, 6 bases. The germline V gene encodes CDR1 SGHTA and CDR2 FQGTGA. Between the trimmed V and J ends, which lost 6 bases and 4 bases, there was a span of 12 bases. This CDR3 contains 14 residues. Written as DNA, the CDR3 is TGTGCCAGCAGTCGGGACTTCGGCACCGGGGAGCTGTTTTTT. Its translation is CASSRDFGTGELFF.

The CDR3 region is CAWSVLGTVYGYTF. For the CDR3, the DNA is TGTGCCTGGAGTGTACTCGGGACAGTCTATGGCTACACCTTC. The J gene is TRBJ1-2, the V gene TRBV30; 7 positions agree with TRBD1. Germline V gene data show CDR1 as GTSNPN and CDR2 as SVGIG (reference sequence). This CDR3 region has 14 residues. The V segment lost 0 bases and the J segment 4 bases; nucleotides outside the gene matches: 5.

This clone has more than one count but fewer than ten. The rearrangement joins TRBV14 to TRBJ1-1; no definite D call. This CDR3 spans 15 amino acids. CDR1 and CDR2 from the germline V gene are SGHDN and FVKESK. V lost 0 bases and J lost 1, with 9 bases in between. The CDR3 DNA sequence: TGTGCCAGCAGCCAAGATTTTAGTCCGAACACTGAAGCTTTCTTT. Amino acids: CASSQDFSPNTEAFF. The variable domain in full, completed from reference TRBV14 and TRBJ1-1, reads EAGVTQFPSHSVIEKGQTVTLRCDPISGHDNLYWYRRVMGKEIKFLLHFVKESKQDESGMPNNRFLAERTGGTYSTLKVQPAELEDSGVYFCASSQDFSPNTEAFFGQGTRLTVV.

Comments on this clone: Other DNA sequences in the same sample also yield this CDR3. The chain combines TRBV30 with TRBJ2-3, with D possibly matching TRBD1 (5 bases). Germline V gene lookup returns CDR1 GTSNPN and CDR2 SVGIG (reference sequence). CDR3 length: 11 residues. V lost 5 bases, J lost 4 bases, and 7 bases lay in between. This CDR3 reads CAWSGSDTQYF. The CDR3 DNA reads TGTGCCTGGTCAGGGTCAGATACGCAGTATTTT.

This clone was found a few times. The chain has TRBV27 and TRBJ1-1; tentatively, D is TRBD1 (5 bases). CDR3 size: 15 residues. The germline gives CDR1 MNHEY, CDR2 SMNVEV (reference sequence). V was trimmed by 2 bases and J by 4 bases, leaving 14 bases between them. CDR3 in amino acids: CASSLEVQGLTEAFF. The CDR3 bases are TGTGCCAGCAGTTTAGAAGTCCAGGGCCTCACTGAAGCTTTCTTT.

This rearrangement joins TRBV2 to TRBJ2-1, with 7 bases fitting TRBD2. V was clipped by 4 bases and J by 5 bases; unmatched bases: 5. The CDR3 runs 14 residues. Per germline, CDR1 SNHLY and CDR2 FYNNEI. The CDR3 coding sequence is TGTGCCAGCAGTGCGCGACTAGCCCACAATGAGCAGTTCTTC. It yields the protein CASSARLAHNEQFF.

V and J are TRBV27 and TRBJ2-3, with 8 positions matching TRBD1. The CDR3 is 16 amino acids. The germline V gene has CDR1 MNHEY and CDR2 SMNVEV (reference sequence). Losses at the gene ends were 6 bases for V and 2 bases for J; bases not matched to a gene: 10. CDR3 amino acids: CASRALRGPVTDTQYF. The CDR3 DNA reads TGTGCCAGCAGGGCTCTCAGGGGGCCGGTCACAGATACGCAGTATTTT.

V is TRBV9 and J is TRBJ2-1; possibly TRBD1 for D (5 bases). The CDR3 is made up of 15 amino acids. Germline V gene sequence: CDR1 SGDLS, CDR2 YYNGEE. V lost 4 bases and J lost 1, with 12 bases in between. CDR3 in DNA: TGTGCCAGCAGCATCCAGGGCAGGTCCTACAATGAGCAGTTCTTC. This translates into CASSIQGRSYNEQFF.

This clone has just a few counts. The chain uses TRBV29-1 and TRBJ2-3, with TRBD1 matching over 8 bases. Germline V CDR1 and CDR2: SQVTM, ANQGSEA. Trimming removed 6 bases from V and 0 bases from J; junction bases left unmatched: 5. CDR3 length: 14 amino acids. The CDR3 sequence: CSVAQGASTDTQYF. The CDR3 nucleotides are TGCAGCGTGGCCCAGGGGGCGAGCACAGATACGCAGTATTTT.

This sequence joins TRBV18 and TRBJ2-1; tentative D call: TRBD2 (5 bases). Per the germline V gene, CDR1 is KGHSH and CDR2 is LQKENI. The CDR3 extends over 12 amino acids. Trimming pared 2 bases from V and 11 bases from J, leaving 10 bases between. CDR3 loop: CASSPGSPQQFF. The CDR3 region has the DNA TGTGCCAGCTCACCAGGGAGCCCTCAGCAGTTCTTC.

The CDR3 reads CASSLADREDTDTQYF. The CDR3 DNA follows: TGCGCCAGCAGCTTGGCCGACAGGGAGGACACAGATACGCAGTATTTT. The chain is built from TRBV5-1 and TRBJ2-3; possible D gene TRBD1, 7 bases. This CDR3 spans 16 amino acids. Germline V gene lookup returns CDR1 SGHRS and CDR2 YFSETQ. V shed 0 bases and J shed 2 bases, with 13 bases lying between them.

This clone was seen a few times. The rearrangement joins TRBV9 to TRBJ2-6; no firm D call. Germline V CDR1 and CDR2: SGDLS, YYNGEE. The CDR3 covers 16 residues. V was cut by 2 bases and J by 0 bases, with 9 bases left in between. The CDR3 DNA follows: TGTGCCAGCAGCGTTGACACTTTCTCTGGGGCCAACGTCCTGACTTTC. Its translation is CASSVDTFSGANVLTF. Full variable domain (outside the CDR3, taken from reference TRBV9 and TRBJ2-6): DSGVTQTPKHLITATGQRVTLRCSPRSGDLSVYWYQQSLDQGLQFLIQYYNGEERAKGNILERFSAQQFPDLHSELNLSSLELGDSALYFCASSVDTFSGANVLTFGAGSRLTVL.

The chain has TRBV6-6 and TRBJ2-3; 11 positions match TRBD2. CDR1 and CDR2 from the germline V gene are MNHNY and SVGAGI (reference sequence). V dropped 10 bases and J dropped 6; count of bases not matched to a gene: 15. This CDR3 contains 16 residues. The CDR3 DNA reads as TGTGCCATCAGCTCGGGACTAGCGGCCCTTGGGGATACGCAGTATTTT. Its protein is CAISSGLAALGDTQYF.

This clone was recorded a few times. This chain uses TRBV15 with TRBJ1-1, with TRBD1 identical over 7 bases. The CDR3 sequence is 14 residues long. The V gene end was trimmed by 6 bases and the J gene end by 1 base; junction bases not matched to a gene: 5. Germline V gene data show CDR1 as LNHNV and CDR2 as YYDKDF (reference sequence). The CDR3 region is CATSSRTGNTEAFF. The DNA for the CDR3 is TGTGCCACCAGTTCCCGGACAGGGAACACTGAAGCTTTCTTT.

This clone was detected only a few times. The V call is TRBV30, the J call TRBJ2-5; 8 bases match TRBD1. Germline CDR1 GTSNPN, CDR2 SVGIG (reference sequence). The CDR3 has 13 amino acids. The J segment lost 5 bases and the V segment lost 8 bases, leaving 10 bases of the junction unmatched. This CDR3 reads CAVNTGGWETQYF. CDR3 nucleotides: TGTGCCGTAAACACAGGGGGATGGGAGACCCAGTACTTC.

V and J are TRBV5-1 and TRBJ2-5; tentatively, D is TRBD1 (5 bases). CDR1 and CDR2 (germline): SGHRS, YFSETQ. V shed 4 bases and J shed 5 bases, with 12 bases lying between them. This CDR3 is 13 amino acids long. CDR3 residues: CASSRTGVETQYF. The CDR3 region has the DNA TGCGCCAGCAGCCGAACAGGAGTCGAGACCCAGTACTTC.

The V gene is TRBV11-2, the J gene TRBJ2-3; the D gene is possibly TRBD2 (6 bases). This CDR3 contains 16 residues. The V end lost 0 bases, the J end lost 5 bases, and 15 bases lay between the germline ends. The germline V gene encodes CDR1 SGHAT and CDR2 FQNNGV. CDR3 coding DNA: TGTGCCAGCAGCTTAGAGACTAGTCCCGCAAGAGATACGCAGTATTTT. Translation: CASSLETSPARDTQYF.

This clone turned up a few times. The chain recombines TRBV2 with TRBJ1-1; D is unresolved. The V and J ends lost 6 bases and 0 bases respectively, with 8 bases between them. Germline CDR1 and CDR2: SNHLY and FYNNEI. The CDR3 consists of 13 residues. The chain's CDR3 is CASRTTVNTEAFF. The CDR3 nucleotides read TGTGCCAGCAGGACTACAGTGAACACTGAAGCTTTCTTT.

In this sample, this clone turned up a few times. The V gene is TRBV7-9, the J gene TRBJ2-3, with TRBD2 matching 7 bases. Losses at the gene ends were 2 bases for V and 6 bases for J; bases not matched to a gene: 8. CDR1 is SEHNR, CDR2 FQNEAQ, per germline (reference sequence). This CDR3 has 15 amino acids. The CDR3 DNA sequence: TGTGCCAGCAGCTTAACGGCGGGAGTAGCTGATACGCAGTATTTT. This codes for CASSLTAGVADTQYF.

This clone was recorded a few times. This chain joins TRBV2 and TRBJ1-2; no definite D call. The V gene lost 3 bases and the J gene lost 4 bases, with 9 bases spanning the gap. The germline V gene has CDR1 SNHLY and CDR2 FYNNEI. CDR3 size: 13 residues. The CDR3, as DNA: TGTGCCAGCAGTGAGCCGCGGGGCTATGGCTACACCTTC. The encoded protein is CASSEPRGYGYTF.

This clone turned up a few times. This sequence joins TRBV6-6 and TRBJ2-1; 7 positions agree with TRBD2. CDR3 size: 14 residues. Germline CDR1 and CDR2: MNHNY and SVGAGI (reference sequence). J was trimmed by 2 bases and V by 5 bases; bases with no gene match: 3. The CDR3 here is CASSSSGPYNEQFF. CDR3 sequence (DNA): TGTGCCAGCAGTAGTAGCGGGCCCTACAATGAGCAGTTCTTC.

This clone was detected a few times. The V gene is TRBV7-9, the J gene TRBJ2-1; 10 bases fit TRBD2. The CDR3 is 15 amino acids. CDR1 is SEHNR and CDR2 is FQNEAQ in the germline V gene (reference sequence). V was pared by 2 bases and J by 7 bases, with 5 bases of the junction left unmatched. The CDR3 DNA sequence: TGTGCCAGCAGCTTACTAGCGGGAGTTATAAATGAGCAGTTCTTC. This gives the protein CASSLLAGVINEQFF. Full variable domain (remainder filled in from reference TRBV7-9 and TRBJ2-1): DTGVSQNPRHKITKRGQNVTFRCDPISEHNRLYWYRQTLGQGPEFLTYFQNEAQLEKSRLLSDRFSAERPKGSFSTLEIQRTEQGDSAMYLCASSLLAGVINEQFFGPGTRLTVL.

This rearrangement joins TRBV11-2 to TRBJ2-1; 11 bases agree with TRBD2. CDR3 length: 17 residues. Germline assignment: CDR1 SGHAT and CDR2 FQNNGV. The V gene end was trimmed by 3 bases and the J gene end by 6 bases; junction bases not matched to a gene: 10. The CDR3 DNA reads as TGTGCCAGCAGCTTCGGGCTAGCGGGAGGTCGGCGCAATGAGCAGTTCTTC. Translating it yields CASSFGLAGGRRNEQFF.

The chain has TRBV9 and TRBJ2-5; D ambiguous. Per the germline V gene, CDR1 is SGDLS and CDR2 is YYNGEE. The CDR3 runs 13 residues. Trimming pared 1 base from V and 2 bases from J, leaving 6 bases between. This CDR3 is CASSVYGQETQYF. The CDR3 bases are TGTGCCAGCAGCGTATACGGTCAAGAGACCCAGTACTTC.

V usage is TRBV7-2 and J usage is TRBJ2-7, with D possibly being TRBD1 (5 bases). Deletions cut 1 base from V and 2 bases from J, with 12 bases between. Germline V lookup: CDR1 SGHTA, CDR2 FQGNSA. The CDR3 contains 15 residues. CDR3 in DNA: TGTGCCAGCAGCTTAGGACAGCCTGCAACCTACGAGCAGTACTTC. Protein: CASSLGQPATYEQYF.

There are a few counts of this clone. This CDR3 is CASRGTSGSSYNEQFF. The CDR3, as DNA: TGTGCCAGCAGAGGGACTAGCGGGAGCTCCTACAATGAGCAGTTCTTC. The chain uses TRBV27 and TRBJ2-1, with TRBD2 matching 14 bases. The CDR3 spans 16 residues. V lost 6 bases to trimming and J lost 0 bases; unmatched junction nucleotides: 1. Germline-derived CDR1 and CDR2 are MNHEY and SMNVEV (reference sequence).

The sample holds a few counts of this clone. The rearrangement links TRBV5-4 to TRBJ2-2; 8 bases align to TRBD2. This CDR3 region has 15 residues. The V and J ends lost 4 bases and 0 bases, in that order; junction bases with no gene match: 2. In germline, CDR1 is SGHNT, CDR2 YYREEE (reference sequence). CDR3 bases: TGTGCCAGCAGCATTAGCGGGACGAACACCGGGGAGCTGTTTTTT. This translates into CASSISGTNTGELFF.

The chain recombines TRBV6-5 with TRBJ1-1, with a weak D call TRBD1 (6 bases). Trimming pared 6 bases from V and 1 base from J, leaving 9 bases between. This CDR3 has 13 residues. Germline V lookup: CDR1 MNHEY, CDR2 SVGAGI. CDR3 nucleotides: TGTGCCAGCAGGGAAGGGGGGAACACTGAAGCTTTCTTT. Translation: CASREGGNTEAFF.

CDR3 protein: CASSPGGLAGISYNEQFF. The CDR3 DNA follows: TGTGCCAGCAGCCCCGGGGGTTTAGCGGGAATCTCCTACAATGAGCAGTTCTTC. The rearrangement uses TRBV14 and TRBJ2-1; TRBD2 agrees at 8 bases. Per the germline V gene, CDR1 is SGHDN and CDR2 is FVKESK. V trimming: 4 bases; J trimming: 0 bases; junction bases outside the gene matches: 11. The CDR3 length is 18 residues.